Presented here are 27 T cell receptor beta chains from one specimen sequenced in a study of T cell responses to AZD1222 COVID-19 vaccine. Assay: immunoSEQ multiplex PCR; the TCRdb copy retains only in-frame clones and omits some. Among 100,000 to 150,000 clones, approximately 91% were seen once, and the ten largest hold less than 1.3%. This specimen consisted of peripheral blood, obtained 28 days after the second AZD1222 dose. The receptors shown here come from an adult who received the AZD1222 COVID-19 vaccine.

The V call is TRBV19, the J call TRBJ2-5, with 9 bases identical to TRBD2. This CDR3 contains 15 residues. Germline V gene lookup returns CDR1 LNHDA and CDR2 SQIVND (reference sequence). V gave up 6 bases and J gave up 7 bases; unmatched junction bases: 12. CDR3 protein: CASSLATSGSGTQYF. In DNA form, the CDR3 reads TGTGCCAGTAGCTTAGCGACTAGCGGTTCAGGGACCCAGTACTTC.

In its sample, this clone was seen a few times. The chain is built from TRBV28 and TRBJ1-5, with D possibly TRBD1 on 5 matching bases. The V gene's germline CDR1 is MDHEN and CDR2 SYDVKM. This CDR3 is built from 16 residues. V was clipped by 3 bases and J by 2 bases, with 14 bases between them. The CDR3 spells CASSFYRLPRNQPQHF. CDR3 in DNA: TGTGCCAGCAGTTTCTACAGGCTCCCTCGCAATCAGCCCCAGCATTTT. The full variable domain, with the rest looked up from reference TRBV28 and TRBJ1-5, is DVKVTQSSRYLVKRTGEKVFLECVQDMDHENMFWYRQDPGLGLRLIYFSYDVKMKEKGDIPEGYSVSREKKERFSLILESASTNQTSMYLCASSFYRLPRNQPQHFGDGTRLSIL.

Only one count was recorded for this clone. The V gene is TRBV7-9, the J gene TRBJ1-3; D might be TRBD1 (5 bases). Per germline, CDR1 SEHNR and CDR2 FQNEAQ (reference sequence). V lost 5 bases to trimming and J lost 3 bases, with 17 bases between them. The CDR3 consists of 16 residues. CDR3 DNA sequence: TGTGCCAGCAGCGGAAGTATTTGGGGGAATGGAAACACCATATATTTT. This codes for CASSGSIWGNGNTIYF.

The sample holds one count of this clone. The rearrangement uses TRBV18 and TRBJ1-4, with D possibly TRBD1 on 6 matching bases. Trimming removed 2 bases at V and 8 bases at J, with 9 bases between. This CDR3 contains 13 residues. Germline CDR1 reads KGHSH; CDR2 reads LQKENI. Written as DNA, the CDR3 is TGTGCCAGCTCACCAAACAGGGAAGAAAAACTGTTTTTT. Translation: CASSPNREEKLFF.

This clone has a single count. The rearrangement uses TRBV28 and TRBJ2-3, with 14 bases that match TRBD2. The CDR3 runs 21 residues. V was clipped by 5 bases and J by 3 bases; unmatched bases: 19. Per the germline V gene, CDR1 is MDHEN and CDR2 is SYDVKM. The CDR3 protein is CASSNDWGGPTSGRATDTQYF. The CDR3 DNA follows: TGTGCCAGCAGTAACGATTGGGGGGGCCCGACTAGCGGGAGGGCTACAGATACGCAGTATTTT.

The CDR3 spells CASSYAGLARETQYF. The CDR3 bases are TGTGCCAGCAGTTACGCCGGACTAGCTCGGGAGACCCAGTACTTC. The V gene is TRBV6-5, the J gene TRBJ2-5, with TRBD2 matching 8 bases. This CDR3 contains 15 residues. V was clipped by 2 bases and J by 5 bases; unmatched bases: 7. In germline, CDR1 is MNHEY, CDR2 SVGAGI.

On this clone: At one end, the junction sequence differs from germline, possibly due to a read error. CDR3 protein: CASGVDRNSPLHF. The CDR3 coding sequence is TGTGCCAGCGGGGTAGATAGGAATTCTCCCCTCCACTTT. V gene TRBV27 combines with J gene TRBJ1-6, with D unresolved. CDR1 and CDR2 (germline): MNHEY, SMNVEV (reference sequence). The CDR3 runs 13 residues.

The chain has TRBV30 and TRBJ2-7, with TRBD2 matching over 13 bases. After removal of 4 bases from V and 6 bases from J, the junction contained 9 bases not matched to a gene. The germline V gene has CDR1 GTSNPN and CDR2 SVGIG (reference sequence). The CDR3 is 15 amino acids. In DNA form, the CDR3 reads TGTGCCTGGACACCCGGACTAGCGGGAGACTTCGAGCAGTACTTC. Translation gives CAWTPGLAGDFEQYF.

J is TRBJ2-7 and V is TRBV7-9; 10 nucleotides match TRBD2. Per the germline V gene, CDR1 is SEHNR and CDR2 is FQNEAQ (reference sequence). The ends lost 6 bases at V and 4 bases at J; junction bases unmatched: 6. The CDR3 runs to 14 residues. This CDR3 is CASRPSGSSYEQYF. The DNA for the CDR3 is TGTGCCAGCAGACCTAGCGGGAGTTCGTACGAGCAGTACTTC.

The chain links TRBV11-2 to TRBJ2-1, with 7 bases that match TRBD1. V dropped 5 bases and J dropped 12; count of bases not matched to a gene: 10. CDR1 and CDR2 from the germline V gene are SGHAT and FQNNGV. The CDR3 length is 13 residues. For the CDR3, the DNA is TGTGCCAGCAGCGACAGACAGGGATTAGGGCAGTTCTTC. It yields the protein CASSDRQGLGQFF.

This chain connects TRBV6-5 to TRBJ1-2; no reliable D call. The CDR3 runs to 13 residues. Per germline, CDR1 MNHEY and CDR2 SVGAGI. Between the trimmed V and J ends, which lost 6 bases and 4 bases, there was a span of 12 bases. CDR3 nucleotides: TGTGCCAGCAGGGAGGACGGATTCTATGGCTACACCTTC. Its translation: CASREDGFYGYTF.

The V call is TRBV15, the J call TRBJ2-3; D is tentatively TRBD1 or TRBD2 (6 bases each). The CDR3 totals 17 residues. Deletions cut 0 bases from V and 2 bases from J, with 15 bases between. Germline V gene lookup returns CDR1 LNHNV and CDR2 YYDKDF (reference sequence). In DNA, the CDR3 is TGTGCCACCAGCAGAGATAGCGGCAGGGGACTCACAGATACGCAGTATTTT. As protein: CATSRDSGRGLTDTQYF. Full variable domain (remainder filled in from reference TRBV15 and TRBJ2-3): DAMVIQNPRYQVTQFGKPVTLSCSQTLNHNVMYWYQQKSSQAPKLLFHYYDKDFNNEADTPDNFQSRRPNTSFCFLDIRSPGLGDTAMYLCATSRDSGRGLTDTQYFGPGTRLTVL.

DNA for the CDR3: TGTGCCAGCAGCGGGCCCGGAATGGGTGGGAGCTCAGATACGCAGTATTTT. The encoded protein is CASSGPGMGGSSDTQYF. The chain joins TRBV7-3 to TRBJ2-3, with D perhaps TRBD2 (5 bases). The CDR3 extends over 17 amino acids. Germline V gives CDR1 SGHTA, CDR2 FQGTGA. With 5 bases removed from V and 4 bases from J, the gap between germline ends came to 22 bases.

This chain uses TRBV5-1 with TRBJ1-4, with 7 bases matching TRBD1. The length of the CDR3 is 18 residues. The germline V gene has CDR1 SGHRS and CDR2 YFSETQ. V shed 4 bases, J shed 0 bases, and the junction held 12 bases outside the gene matches. The CDR3 DNA is TGCGCCAGCAGCCTTCCGAGGACAGGCGTTTCAACTAATGAAAAACTGTTTTTT. It yields the protein CASSLPRTGVSTNEKLFF.

The chain has TRBV25-1 and TRBJ1-2; D call uncertain. CDR1 and CDR2 from the germline V gene are MGHDK and SYGVNS. The CDR3 extends over 17 amino acids. Between the trimmed V and J ends, which lost 3 bases and 7 bases, there was a span of 24 bases. The CDR3 here is CASSESTTQVLGSGYTF. CDR3 sequence (DNA): TGTGCCAGCAGTGAGTCTACGACCCAGGTATTGGGTAGTGGCTACACCTTC.

As regards this clone: Other DNA sequences in the sample encode the same CDR3. J is TRBJ1-2 and V is TRBV11-1, with D possibly being TRBD1 (5 bases). CDR1 and CDR2 (germline): SGHAT, FQDESV (reference sequence). V was shortened by 2 bases and J by 2 bases, with 6 bases between the two germline ends. The CDR3 consists of 13 residues. CDR3 in amino acids: CASSLRGNYGYTF. The CDR3 bases are TGTGCCAGCAGCTTACGGGGGAACTATGGCTACACCTTC. The full variable domain, in which reference TRBV11-1 and TRBJ1-2 provide the parts outside the CDR3, is EAEVAQSPRYKITEKSQAVAFWCDPISGHATLYWYRQILGQGPELLVQFQDESVVDDSQLPKDRFSAERLKGVDSTLKIQPAELGDSAMYLCASSLRGNYGYTFGSGTRLTVV.

The CDR3 nucleotides read TGTGCCAGCAGTTTGAACCCCGCAGAATCCTCCTACGAGCAGTACTTC. Encoded protein: CASSLNPAESSYEQYF. V is TRBV28 and J is TRBJ2-7, with D unclear. This CDR3 region has 16 residues. CDR1 MDHEN and CDR2 SYDVKM come from the germline V gene. Trimming stripped 3 bases from V and 0 bases from J, with 15 bases between. Full variable domain (outside the CDR3, taken from reference TRBV28 and TRBJ2-7): DVKVTQSSRYLVKRTGEKVFLECVQDMDHENMFWYRQDPGLGLRLIYFSYDVKMKEKGDIPEGYSVSREKKERFSLILESASTNQTSMYLCASSLNPAESSYEQYFGPGTRLTVT.

This clone was observed a single time. The CDR3 sequence is CASKSLVLSTDTQYF. The CDR3 DNA is TGTGCCAGCAAGAGTCTAGTTCTTAGCACAGATACGCAGTATTTT. The chain links TRBV6-5 to TRBJ2-3, with D unclear. V was trimmed by 7 bases and J by 0 bases, leaving 14 bases between them. CDR3 length equals 15 residues. Germline CDR1 MNHEY, CDR2 SVGAGI.

The rearrangement links TRBV12-3 or TRBV12-4 to TRBJ1-6, with unresolved D. The CDR3 loop spans 13 amino acids. CDR3 nucleotides: TGTGCGACCCCACAGCTACATAATTCACCCCTCCACTTT. Encoded protein: CATPQLHNSPLHF.

This chain uses TRBV7-3 with TRBJ2-7; D might be TRBD1 or TRBD2, each matching 5 bases. Germline values: CDR1 SGHTA, CDR2 FQGTGA. This CDR3 comprises 16 residues. Trimming shortened V by 2 bases and J by 4 bases, and 18 bases separated the two germline ends. This CDR3 reads CASSLFGDRGVYEQYF. CDR3 nucleotides: TGTGCCAGCAGCTTATTCGGGGACCGAGGTGTTTACGAGCAGTACTTC.

The chain joins TRBV7-8 to TRBJ2-3; D not certain. With 5 bases removed from V and 6 bases from J, the gap between germline ends came to 12 bases. Germline CDR1 and CDR2: SGHVS and FQNEAQ. This CDR3 region has 13 residues. DNA of the CDR3: TGTGCCAGCAGCCCCCTGGGCTGGGATACGCAGTATTTT. This codes for CASSPLGWDTQYF.

This chain connects TRBV7-8 to TRBJ2-7, with TRBD2 matching over 8 bases. Germline-derived CDR1 and CDR2 are SGHVS and FQNEAQ. This CDR3 comprises 14 residues. V lost 7 bases to trimming and J lost 3 bases; unmatched junction nucleotides: 8. Written as DNA, the CDR3 is TGTGCCAGCACCCGGACTAGCACCTACTACGAGCAGTACTTC. This gives the protein CASTRTSTYYEQYF.

The V call is TRBV19, the J call TRBJ2-5, with a tentative D call TRBD1 (5 bases). Germline CDR1 reads LNHDA; CDR2 reads SQIVND (reference sequence). The CDR3 has 13 residues. V lost 3 bases and J 8 bases, leaving 13 bases between the germline ends. CDR3 bases: TGTGCCAGTAGTATTAATACAGGCGAAACCCAGTACTTC. It yields the protein CASSINTGETQYF. Filled out from reference TRBV19 and TRBJ2-5, the complete variable domain reads DGGITQSPKYLFRKEGQNVTLSCEQNLNHDAMYWYRQDPGQGLRLIYYSQIVNDFQKGDIAEGYSVSREKKESFPLTVTSAQKNPTAFYLCASSINTGETQYFGPGTRLLVL.

The chain is built from TRBV7-9 and TRBJ1-2; 7 positions agree with TRBD1. CDR1 and CDR2 (germline): SEHNR, FQNEAQ (reference sequence). The V gene end was trimmed by 2 bases and the J gene end by 4 bases; junction bases not matched to a gene: 4. The CDR3 totals 14 residues. The CDR3 DNA reads TGTGCCAGCAGCTTATCTGGGACAGCCTATGGCTACACCTTC. The encoded protein is CASSLSGTAYGYTF.

This chain uses TRBV4-1 with TRBJ2-3; D call uncertain. The CDR3 runs 14 residues. The germline V and J ends were trimmed by 6 bases and 1 base, with 11 bases remaining between them. Germline lookup yields CDR1 MGHRA and CDR2 YSYEKL. The CDR3 region is CASSRFRGTDTQYF. The CDR3 DNA is TGCGCCAGCAGTAGGTTTAGGGGCACAGATACGCAGTATTTT.

V gene TRBV24-1 combines with J gene TRBJ1-2; weak D call: TRBD1 (6 bases). This CDR3 comprises 16 residues. With 3 bases removed from V and 8 bases from J, the gap between germline ends came to 21 bases. CDR1 is KGHDR and CDR2 is SFDVKD in the germline V gene. CDR3 region: CATSDPNRPGAEGYTF. CDR3 nucleotide sequence: TGTGCCACCAGTGATCCCAACCGTCCGGGGGCGGAAGGCTACACCTTC.

The chain uses TRBV9 and TRBJ1-1; perhaps TRBD1 as D (6 bases). CDR1 is SGDLS and CDR2 is YYNGEE in the germline V gene. Trimming removed 5 bases from V and 4 bases from J, with 15 bases in between. CDR3 size: 14 residues. CDR3 amino acids: CASRKVRGGTEAFF. The CDR3, as DNA: TGTGCCAGCAGAAAGGTACGAGGGGGCACTGAAGCTTTCTTT.